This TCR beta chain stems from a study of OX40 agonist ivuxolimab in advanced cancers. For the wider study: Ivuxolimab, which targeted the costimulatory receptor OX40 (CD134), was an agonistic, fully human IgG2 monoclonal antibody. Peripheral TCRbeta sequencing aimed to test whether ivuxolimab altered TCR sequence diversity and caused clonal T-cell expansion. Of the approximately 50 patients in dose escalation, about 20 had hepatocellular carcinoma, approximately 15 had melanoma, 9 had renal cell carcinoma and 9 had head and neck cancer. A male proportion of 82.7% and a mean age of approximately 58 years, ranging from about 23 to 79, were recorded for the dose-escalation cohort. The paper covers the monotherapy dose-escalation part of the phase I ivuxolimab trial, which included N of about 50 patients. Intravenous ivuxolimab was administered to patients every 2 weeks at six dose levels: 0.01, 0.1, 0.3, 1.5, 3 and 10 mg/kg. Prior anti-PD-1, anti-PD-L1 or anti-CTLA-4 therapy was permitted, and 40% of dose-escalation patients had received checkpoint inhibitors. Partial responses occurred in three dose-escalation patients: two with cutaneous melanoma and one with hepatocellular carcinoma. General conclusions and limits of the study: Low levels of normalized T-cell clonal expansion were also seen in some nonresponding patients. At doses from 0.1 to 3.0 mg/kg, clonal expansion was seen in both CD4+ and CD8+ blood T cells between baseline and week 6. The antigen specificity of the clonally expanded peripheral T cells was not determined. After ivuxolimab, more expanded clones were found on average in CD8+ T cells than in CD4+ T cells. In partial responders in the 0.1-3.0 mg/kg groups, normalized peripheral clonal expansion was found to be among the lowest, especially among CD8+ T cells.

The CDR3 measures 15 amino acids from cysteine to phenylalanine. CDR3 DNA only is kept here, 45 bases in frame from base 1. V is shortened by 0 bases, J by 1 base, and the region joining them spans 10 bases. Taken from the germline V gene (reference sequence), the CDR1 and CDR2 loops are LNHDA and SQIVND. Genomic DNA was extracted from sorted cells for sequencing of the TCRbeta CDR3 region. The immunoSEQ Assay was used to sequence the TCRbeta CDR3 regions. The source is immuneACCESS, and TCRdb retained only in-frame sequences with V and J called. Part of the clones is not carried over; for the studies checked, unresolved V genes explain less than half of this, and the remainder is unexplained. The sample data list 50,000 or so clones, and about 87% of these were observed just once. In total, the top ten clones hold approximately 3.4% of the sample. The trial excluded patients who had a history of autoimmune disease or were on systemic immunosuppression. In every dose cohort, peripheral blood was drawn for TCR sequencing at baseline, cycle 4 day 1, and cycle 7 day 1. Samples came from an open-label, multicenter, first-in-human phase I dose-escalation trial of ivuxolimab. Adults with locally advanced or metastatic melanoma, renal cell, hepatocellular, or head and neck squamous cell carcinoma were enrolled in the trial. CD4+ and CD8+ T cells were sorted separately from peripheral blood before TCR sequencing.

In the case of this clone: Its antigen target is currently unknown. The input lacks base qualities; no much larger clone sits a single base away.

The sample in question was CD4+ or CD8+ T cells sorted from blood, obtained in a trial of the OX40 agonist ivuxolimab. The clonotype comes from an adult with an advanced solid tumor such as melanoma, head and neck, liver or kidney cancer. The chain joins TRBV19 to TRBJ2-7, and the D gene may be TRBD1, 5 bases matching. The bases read TGTGCCAGTAGTATAGACGGCAGGGCATCCTACGAGCAGTACTTC. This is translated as CASSIDGRASYEQYF.